The present T cell receptor (beta chain) was sequenced within a study of OX40 agonist ivuxolimab in advanced cancers. Study information: People in dose escalation had one of these cancers: hepatocellular carcinoma, melanoma, renal cell or head and neck cancer.

The CDR3 consists of 13 residues. V was shortened by 4 bases and J by 1 base, with 7 bases between the two germline ends. CDR1 is SGHTA, CDR2 FQGTGA, per germline. Sequenced by immunoSEQ multiplex PCR; TCRdb stores in-frame clones only, minus some. The sample lists around 92,000 clones, roughly 82% occurring once. Sequencing was performed on CD4+ or CD8+ T cells sorted from blood, taken in a trial of the OX40 agonist ivuxolimab. V and J are TRBV7-3 and TRBJ1-1, with unresolved D. This sequence was found in an adult with an advanced solid tumor such as melanoma, head and neck, liver or kidney cancer. CDR3 DNA: TGTGCCAGCAGCTCAAACAGGAACACTGAAGCTTTCTTT. It codes for CASSSNRNTEAFF.